These T cell receptor beta chains were read from a single sample in a study of T cell repertoires in cytomegalovirus infection. TCRdb called the reads again in MiXCR, with one record for every CDR3 protein. Of nearly 700,000 distinct CDR3 sequences detected, roughly 33% appear once; the ten largest clones hold roughly 18%. No antigen has been assigned to these receptors. The sequences come from cultured PBMCs, collected from culture after CMV antigen stimulation. The receptors were gathered from a human donor in good health (CMV status not recorded). Some clones in this sample may be carry-over from other donors' samples. CDR3s include the opening cysteine and the closing phenylalanine or tryptophan. The D gene is left open where the match is weak. Size values are once, few and many counts, or a class for expanded clones, and some rows have none.

TRBV7-6	TRBD2	TRBJ2-3	-	TGTGCCAGCAGCCCCAGCGGGGGGGCATTTATCAGTCCAGATACGCAGTATTTT	CASSPSGGAFISPDTQYF
TRBV18	-	TRBJ2-3	-	TGTGCCAGCCACATCACCCTCACAGATACGCAGTATTTT	CASHITLTDTQYF
TRBV20-1	TRBD2	TRBJ2-3	-	TGCAGTGCTAGTGAGCTAGCGGGGTCTAGCACAGATACGCAGTATTTT	CSASELAGSSTDTQYF
TRBV7-2	TRBD1	TRBJ2-5	-	TGTGCCAGCAGTACCGGACAGGGAGAGACCCAGTACTTC	CASSTGQGETQYF
TRBV7-9	-	TRBJ1-4	few	TGTGCCAGCAGCCCCGGGACCCGTAATGAAAAACTGTTTTTT	CASSPGTRNEKLFF
TRBV6-5	TRBD2	TRBJ2-1	-	TGTGCCAGCAGTTACTCGATACTAGCGGCCGACAATGAGCAGTTCTTC	CASSYSILAADNEQFF
TRBV2	-	TRBJ2-1	-	TGTGCCAGCAGGGAACCCGGGAGAAGCAATGAGCAGTTCTTC	CASREPGRSNEQFF
TRBV5-6	-	TRBJ2-3	few	TGTGCCAGCACCCGTCAAATTAGAGATACGCAGTATTTT	CASTRQIRDTQYF
TRBV20-1	-	TRBJ1-2	few	TGCAGTGCTAGACTTAAAAATGACTATGGCTACACCTTC	CSARLKNDYGYTF
TRBV7-2	TRBD2	TRBJ2-7	few	TGTGCCAGCAGCTTAGAACCGGGAGGTTCGTACGAGCAGTACTTC	CASSLEPGGSYEQYF
TRBV7-9	TRBD2	TRBJ2-3	-	TGTGCCAGCAGCCCATCGGGACTAGCGGGAGGGCAAAGAAGTGGTACGCAGTATTTT	CASSPSGLAGGQRSGTQYF
TRBV6-5	TRBD1	TRBJ2-7	-	TGTGCCAGCAGAAGTTCGACAGGGCTTAGCAGCTACGAGCAGTACTTC	CASRSSTGLSSYEQYF
TRBV2	-	TRBJ2-7	once	TGTGCCAGCAGGGGGGATGACATCGAGCAGTACTTC	CASRGDDIEQYF
TRBV19	TRBD1	TRBJ1-5	-	TGTGCCAGTAGTATAACCGGACAGGGGTTGCAGCCCCAGCATTTT	CASSITGQGLQPQHF
TRBV28	-	TRBJ2-3	-	TGTGCCAGCGGTCAGGGGCAGACAGATACGCAGTATTTT	CASGQGQTDTQYF
TRBV28	-	TRBJ1-2	few	TGTGCCAGCAGTTTAGGGGCCGATGGCTACACCTTC	CASSLGADGYTF
TRBV19	-	TRBJ1-5	few	TGTGCCAGTAGTATTTTTGGGGGGCGGCAGCCCCAGCATTTT	CASSIFGGRQPQHF
TRBV7-6	-	TRBJ1-5	-	TGTGCCAGCAGCCGCGAGGAGGGGCCCCAGCATTTT	CASSREEGPQHF
TRBV7-2	-	TRBJ2-2	many	TGTGCCAGCAGGATCTCTGGAACGAACACCGGGGAGCTGTTTTTT	CASRISGTNTGELFF
TRBV12-3/TRBV12-4	TRBD2	TRBJ2-3	-	TGTGCCAGCAGTCCCGGGACTAGCGAAGCGCAGTATTTT	CASSPGTSEAQYF
TRBV28	TRBD1	TRBJ1-3	few	TGTGCCAGCAGTTTAGGTTCGGGGACAGGGCCGTCTGGAAACACCATATATTTT	CASSLGSGTGPSGNTIYF
TRBV7-2	-	TRBJ1-3	many	TGTGCCAGCAGCTTGGACCCCGGGACTAACCCCTATTTT	CASSLDPGTNPYF
TRBV5-4	TRBD1	TRBJ1-6	-	TGTGCCAGCGGGACAGGGACTTCTTCTTATAATTCACCCCTCCACTTT	CASGTGTSSYNSPLHF
TRBV5-1	TRBD1	TRBJ1-3	-	TGCGCCAGCAGCTCGGCCGGGACAGGGATCTTCTTTGGAAACACCATATATTTT	CASSSAGTGIFFGNTIYF
TRBV7-9	-	TRBJ1-4	few	TGTGCCAGCAGCTTGGCCGGGGACTTTGAAAAACTGTTTTTT	CASSLAGDFEKLFF
TRBV7-2	-	TRBJ1-2	few	TGTGCCAGCAGCGTCGACAGTAACTATGGCTACACCTTC	CASSVDSNYGYTF
TRBV7-9	TRBD2	TRBJ2-1	-	TGTGCCAGCAGCCGAGGACTAGCGGGAGGCCCTTCCTACAATGAGCAGTTCTTC	CASSRGLAGGPSYNEQFF
TRBV7-8	-	TRBJ2-1	few	TGTGCCAGCAGCCGGACCCCGAGCTCCTACAATGAGCAGTTCTTC	CASSRTPSSYNEQFF
TRBV7-6	TRBD1	TRBJ2-2	few	TGTGCCAGCAGCCGAGGGGGGACAGGTGCTACCGGGGAGCTGTTTTTT	CASSRGGTGATGELFF
TRBV27	-	TRBJ2-3	few	TGTGCCAGCAGTTTAATGGATCGTGATACGCAGTATTTT	CASSLMDRDTQYF
TRBV2	-	TRBJ2-5	-	TGTGCCAGCGCCAGGCAAGAGACCCAGTACTTC	CASARQETQYF
TRBV6-2/TRBV6-3	-	TRBJ2-6	many	TGTGCCAGCAGTTACTCCCTTACAGAGTCTGGGGCCAACGTCCTGACTTTC	CASSYSLTESGANVLTF
TRBV6-1	-	TRBJ2-5	-	TGTGCCAGCAGCGAAGGGCCGAATGGGTATAATTTGGAAGAGACCCAGTACTTC	CASSEGPNGYNLEETQYF
TRBV7-2	-	TRBJ1-3	few	TGTGCCAGCAGCTTAGGTGGGCTTCGTTCTGGAAACACCATATATTTT	CASSLGGLRSGNTIYF
TRBV7-2	TRBD1	TRBJ1-5	many	TGTGCCAGCAGCCCGGGACAGGGGGCTCGGCAGCCCCAGCATTTT	CASSPGQGARQPQHF
TRBV19	-	TRBJ1-1	-	TGTGCCAGTAGTATTGTGGGGTCCTGGAACACTGAAGCTTTCTTT	CASSIVGSWNTEAFF
TRBV7-9	-	TRBJ2-1	many	TGTGCCAGCAGCCCCCCCTCGACTAGCAATGAGCAGTTCTTC	CASSPPSTSNEQFF
TRBV7-4	-	TRBJ1-3	-	TGTGCCAGCAGCTCCGGTGGGGTACGAGCGGCTGGAAACACCATATATTTT	CASSSGGVRAAGNTIYF
TRBV20-1	-	TRBJ2-5	few	TGCAGTGCTAGAAGGACAGAACAAGAGACCCAGTACTTC	CSARRTEQETQYF
TRBV4-2	-	TRBJ1-4	-	TGTGCCAGCAGCCACCTATGGGAAAAACTGTTTTTT	CASSHLWEKLFF
TRBV7-2	-	TRBJ2-7	few	TGTGCCAGCAGCCCTCTAACTAGTTCGTACGAGCAGTACTTC	CASSPLTSSYEQYF
TRBV18	TRBD2	TRBJ2-5	-	TGTGCCAGCTCACCAGGGGGGGAGTTGGAGACCCAGTACTTC	CASSPGGELETQYF
TRBV27	TRBD2	TRBJ2-5	-	TGTGCCAGCAGTAAGTCTGGTGGACTAGTAGGGACCCAGTACTTC	CASSKSGGLVGTQYF